The clone carrying this T cell receptor (beta chain) was seen a handful of times. V lost 6 bases to trimming and J lost 1 base; unmatched junction nucleotides: 7. The CDR3 covers 15 residues. Germline V gene lookup returns CDR1 MNHEY and CDR2 SVGAGI. From the 5' RACE reads, TCRdb called clonotypes with MiXCR, one entry per CDR3 protein. The table has more than 300,000 distinct CDR3 sequences, around 4.4% seen once. The sample comes from a study of T cells after yellow fever vaccination. The TCR comes from a man in his late teens or twenties who received the YFV17D yellow fever vaccine. Sequenced material: PBMCs, taken 15 days after the yellow fever booster vaccination. This chain links TRBV6-5 with TRBJ2-5; 8 bases agree with TRBD1. CDR3 in amino acids: CASRWDRRSQETQYF. CDR3 sequence (DNA): TGTGCCAGCAGGTGGGACAGGAGATCCCAAGAGACCCAGTACTTC.